The subject of this entry is one TCR beta chain. Its antigen is as yet unknown. The data originate from a study of T cell responses to AZD1222 COVID-19 vaccine. Points from the study as a whole: Two doses of AZD1222 preceded a rise in Spike-specific TCR breadth and depth. Only a handful of people who got AZD1222 tested seropositive at baseline. Unmutated variant regions reportedly attract nearly half of all spike-specific TCRs. Donors were mostly white British, more females; clonal diversity possibly underestimated.

This table comes from immunoSEQ multiplex PCR, and its TCRdb copy is limited to in-frame clones, with some not included. The table includes 95,000 to 110,000 clones, roughly 87% detected once. The V gene's germline CDR1 is LGHNA and CDR2 YSLEER. Trimming left V 0 bases short and J 1 base short, with 9 bases between. The CDR3 has 15 amino acids. The rearrangement joins TRBV4-3 to TRBJ2-5; unclear D gene. The source material was peripheral blood, sampled on day 0 of AZD1222 vaccination. This receptor was identified in an adult in good health. The CDR3 nucleotides read TGCGCCAGCAGCCAAGATCAGGCTAGCCAAGAGACCCAGTACTTC. Protein product: CASSQDQASQETQYF.